Sequencing of this T cell receptor (beta chain) was carried out in a study of tissue T cells after allogeneic stem cell transplantation. Assay: immunoSEQ multiplex PCR; the TCRdb copy retains only in-frame clones and omits some. The sample lists under 3,500 clones; about half were seen once. V was pared by 4 bases and J by 2 bases, with 5 bases of the junction left unmatched. The CDR3 loop spans 15 amino acids. Germline CDR1 reads KGHPV; CDR2 reads FQNQEV (reference sequence). For this clone: The genes are named according to mouse. The sequenced fragment ends 1 residue before the CDR3 boundary, so the rest is inferred from the germline J gene.

Time point noted: mouse harvest day 14 after allogeneic transplant. Mouse grafts combined 10^7 T-cell-depleted bone marrow cells with 10^6 splenic CD5+ T cells. The chain has TRBV26 and TRBJ1-2; 9 bases line up with TRBD1. The receptor was derived from a female BALB/c mouse given C57BL/6 T cells with graft-versus-host disease after an allogeneic hematopoietic cell transplant. The material sequenced was gut tissue. The DNA read from the CDR3 is TGTGCCAGCAGTCCTACCGGGACAGGGAACTCCGACTACACC. Translation: CASSPTGTGNSDYT. The CDR3 in its entirety is CASSPTGTGNSDYTF.